This section outlines one TCR beta chain sequence together with its context. The specificity of this receptor is unknown. No base qualities exist here, and no much larger clone lies one base off it. These data are taken from a study of response to subunit inactivated influenza vaccine (dated 2018 in TCRdb). Some background on the complete study: Deep quantitative T cell receptor repertoire profiling was used in the study to track responses to a trivalent subunit inactivated influenza vaccine. General conclusions and limits of the study: The authors suggested that each seasonal influenza vaccination may recruit only a limited number of new T cells.

Receptor amplification or capture employed RT-PCR. The sequencing machine was an Illumina HiSeq 2500. The raw public data were reprocessed by TCRdb itself: fastp quality trimming at Q25, MiXCR clonotype calling, in-frame beta chains only. CDR3 protein sequences are deduplicated, and each keeps its most common genes and DNA. This sample lists hundreds of thousands of distinct CDR3 sequences; less than 30% were detected once. Under 2.5% of the sample comes from the top ten. From a lookup of the germline V gene, CDR1 and CDR2 are SGHTA and FQGNSA. Reading from cysteine to phenylalanine, the CDR3 counts 16 amino acids. Only the CDR3 part of the read is kept: 48 bases, read in frame from the first base. Trimming takes 2 bases off V and 3 bases off J; junction bases not matched to a gene: 7.

The chain employs TRBV7-2 and TRBJ2-7; TRBD2 agrees with 10 junctional bases. The specimen comprised CD4+ T cells sorted from PBMCs, sampled 5 to 6 days after vaccination. The sequence was obtained from a man aged 50 to 60 who received an inactivated influenza vaccine. Donor details come from another sample of the same person, matched by shared clones. This receptor has the CDR3 CASSLNPASGGYEQYF. In nucleotide form, the sequence is TGTGCCAGCAGCTTAAATCCAGCTAGCGGGGGCTACGAGCAGTACTTC.